A single T cell receptor (beta chain) is shown here with its context. What it binds is not known. Expressed TCRB transcripts got sequenced, as all isolated RNA was reverse transcribed. Profiled with immunoSEQ multiplex PCR; TCRdb holds only in-frame clones, not every one. Of approximately 300,000 clones listed, approximately 11% are singletons. This entry comes from a study of beta chain features in type 1 diabetes. Study-level findings and limits: VDJ junctions sequenced from type 1 diabetes patients showed fewer insertions and more deletions. In every one of the four CD4+ subsets, TCRB CDR3s were moderately but significantly shorter in Type 1 diabetes patients.

Germline V gene lookup returns CDR1 MGHDK and CDR2 SYGVNS. The CDR3 extends over 16 amino acids. Trimming took 4 bases from V and 5 from J; bases not matched to a gene: 10. The sequenced sample was naive CD4+ T cells from blood. The source of this sequence is a woman in her 30s in good health. The chain combines TRBV25-1 with TRBJ2-5; 10 bases fit TRBD1. The CDR3 DNA reads TGTGCCAGCAGTGGGTACCGGGACAGGGGTCGCGAGACCCAGTACTTC. This translates into CASSGYRDRGRETQYF.